This T cell receptor beta chain was recorded in a study of shared clonotypes between healthy human individuals. Across the study: The donors, two women and a few men, were aged 18 to 49. The plates for each donor numbered three CD4 naive, three CD4 memory, two CD8 naive and one CD8 memory.

About 30,000 T cell genomes, or roughly 200 ng DNA, went into the sorted-subset replicate PCRs. Here immunoSEQ multiplex PCR was the method, and the copy in TCRdb shows in-frame clones only, minus some. Of roughly 2,500,000 clones in the sample, 93% were seen once. Germline-derived CDR1 and CDR2 are MNHEY and SVGAGI. The CDR3 extends over 16 amino acids. V lost 0 bases and J 7 bases, leaving 16 bases between the germline ends. This clone was detected once. The chain uses TRBV6-5 and TRBJ1-5; D might be TRBD1 (5 bases). The clonotype comes from a young man in good health. Some clones in this sample may be carry-over from other donors' samples. Sequencing used naive CD4+ T cells from PBMCs. The subset denotes: CD45RA+ positively selected. The CDR3 sequence: CASSYSWGGGRQPQHF. As DNA, the CDR3 is TGTGCCAGCAGTTACTCCTGGGGGGGAGGGCGGCAGCCCCAGCATTTT.